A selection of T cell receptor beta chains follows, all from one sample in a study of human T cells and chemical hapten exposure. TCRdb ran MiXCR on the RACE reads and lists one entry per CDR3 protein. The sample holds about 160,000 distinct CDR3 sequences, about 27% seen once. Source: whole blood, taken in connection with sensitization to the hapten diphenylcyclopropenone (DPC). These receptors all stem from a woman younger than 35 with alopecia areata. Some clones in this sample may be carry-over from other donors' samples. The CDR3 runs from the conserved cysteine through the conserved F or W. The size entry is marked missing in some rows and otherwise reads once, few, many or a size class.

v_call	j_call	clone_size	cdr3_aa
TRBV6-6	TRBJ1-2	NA	CASSGTQANYGYTF
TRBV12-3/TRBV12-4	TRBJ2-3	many	CASSLVDGPTDTQYF
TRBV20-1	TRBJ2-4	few	CSASTGGWNIQYF
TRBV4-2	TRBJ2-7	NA	CASSQRPGETYEQYF
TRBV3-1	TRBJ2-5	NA	CASKQGAAETQYF
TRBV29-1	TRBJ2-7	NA	CSVEVPTSGYEQYF
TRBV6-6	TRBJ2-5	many	CASTQRGARETQYF
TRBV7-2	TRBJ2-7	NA	CASSRLLDYPRGEQYF
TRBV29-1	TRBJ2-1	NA	CSGGTGLAGEGKQFF
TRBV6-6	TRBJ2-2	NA	CASKRTGELFF
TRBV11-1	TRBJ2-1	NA	CASSLTAGALGEQFF
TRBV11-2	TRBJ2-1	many	CASSFGGNEQFF
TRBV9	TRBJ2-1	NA	CASSAGSTPYNEQFF
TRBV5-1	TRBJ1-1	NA	CASSPLEGTEAFF
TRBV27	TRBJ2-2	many	CASSFQGGELFF
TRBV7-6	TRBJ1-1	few	CASSLGQHTEAFF
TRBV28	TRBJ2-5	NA	CASSLSLAGGRETQYF
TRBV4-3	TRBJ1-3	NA	CASSQSGVPGNTIYF
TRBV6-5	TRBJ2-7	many	CASSSLGRYEQYF
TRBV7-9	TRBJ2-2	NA	CASSLEPGTGELFF
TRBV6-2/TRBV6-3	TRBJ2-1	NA	CASSGTVVVYNEQFF
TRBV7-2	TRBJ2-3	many	CASSSWTGRGADTQYF
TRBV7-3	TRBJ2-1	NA	CASSLWGQGTSFAYNEQFF
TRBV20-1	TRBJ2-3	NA	CSARWLLAAGDTQYF
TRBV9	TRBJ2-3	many	CASSVEDLNTQYF
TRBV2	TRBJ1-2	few	CASLDATEPNYGYTF